This T cell receptor (beta chain) was documented in a study of regulatory T cells in long-lasting Graves disease. Time point meaning: newly diagnosed GD, antithyroid drugs for less than 3 months. Preparation of the TCR library used RNA extracted from PBMCs. This clonotype turned up a few times. From germline, CDR1 is SQVTM and CDR2 ANQGSEA. Deletions cut 5 bases from V and 4 bases from J, with 11 bases between. The CDR3 is 12 residues long. To make TCR beta libraries, researchers used iRepertoire HTBI primers and Arm-PCR of CDR3 regions. TCRdb recomputed calls from the multiplex PCR reads with MiXCR, one row per CDR3 protein. Seen here are 200,000 to 250,000 distinct CDR3 sequences, roughly 18% observed once, and the top ten hold approximately 10%. This same sample was also part of a study on T cells in Graves' hyperthyroidism and ophthalmopathy.

The chain combines TRBV29-1 with TRBJ1-2; perhaps TRBD1 as D (5 bases). This sample comprised peripheral blood mononuclear cells (PBMCs), obtained at new diagnosis, from a patient treated with antithyroid drugs. The receptor was derived from a woman aged 25 to 39 with Graves disease. The CDR3 DNA is TGCAGCGTTAAGGGGACCGGCTATGGCTACACCTTC. Residues: CSVKGTGYGYTF.